The next 2 T cell receptor beta chains were all read from a single sample in a study of CD8 T cell repertoires and HIV-1 epitope variants. Measured with immunoSEQ multiplex PCR; TCRdb has only the in-frame clones, and not every one. The table includes about 5,500 clones, around 68% detected once. These receptors lack a known antigen. Specimen: cultured CD8+ T cells derived from PBMCs. The receptors were sampled from a male donor with HIV.

V is TRBV28 and J is TRBJ1-6; unclear D gene. This CDR3 is 18 amino acids long. Germline assignment: CDR1 MDHEN and CDR2 SYDVKM. Trimming cost V 1 base and J 2 bases, with 15 bases left between them. Here the CDR3 DNA reads TGTGCCAGCAGTTTATACCGGGTCCTTGAACCCTATAATTCACCCCTCCACTTT. Amino acid sequence: CASSLYRVLEPYNSPLHF.

The chain combines TRBV2 with TRBJ1-5; D is possibly TRBD1 (6 bases). The CDR3 is 14 residues long. Trimming removed 4 bases at V and 5 bases at J, with 12 bases between. Germline CDR1 is SNHLY and CDR2 is FYNNEI. The DNA for the CDR3 is TGTGCCAGCAGTGCAACAGGGAGAGATCAGCCCCAGCATTTT. Translation: CASSATGRDQPQHF.